The entry that follows covers one T cell receptor beta chain sequence. This clone was seen only once. Its binding antigen is unknown. Base qualities are not at hand, and no much larger clone is one base apart. The germline V gene specifies LGHNA as CDR1 and YNFKEQ as CDR2. There are 16 amino acids in the CDR3, from cysteine to phenylalanine inclusive. Of all the DNA, just the CDR3 is kept, 48 bases in frame from base 1. V and J lose 4 bases and 5 bases, and a span of 21 bases separates them. For TCRbeta CDR3 sequencing, genomic DNA was extracted from sorted cells using the QIAGEN DNeasy Blood and Tissue Kit. High-throughput TCRbeta CDR3 sequencing, including PCR amplification with bias correction and internal controls, was performed commercially through immunoSEQ. On the authors' methods: A unique productive TCRbeta sequence was defined by the CDR3 nucleotide sequence when primers matched, and otherwise by the CDR3 amino acid sequence together with the Vbeta and Jbeta genes. As a correction for sorting error, sequences shared between sorted populations at a frequency ratio of 2:1 or less were discarded, and the remaining shared sequences were assigned to the higher population. A sequence was defined as donor-reactive if the sequence was expanded at least 5-fold in CFSE-low cells compared with unstimulated cells and had a frequency of at least 0.01% in CFSE-low cells. Repertoire divergence was quantified by Jensen-Shannon divergence using the top 100 TCRbeta sequences ranked by frequency. When a sample had multiple sequencing runs, each run was corrected for sorting error separately and the runs were then pooled. TCRdb obtained this table from immuneACCESS and retained in-frame rearrangements with V and J assigned. These tables miss some clones; where compared with another copy, unresolved V genes account for less than half of the shortfall, and the remainder is unexplained. V, J and clone size are those of that table, while D and trimming were read from the DNA. The sample includes 45,000 to 55,000 clones, with roughly nine tenths observed a single time. The ten most abundant clones make up around 15% of the sample.

The transplants used related donors along with nonmyeloablative bone marrow transplantation, and in the human trials mixed chimerism was transient. Thawed PBMCs were FACS-sorted into unstimulated Tregs (CD4+CD25+CD127-), CD4+ non-Tregs (CD4+CD25-), CD4 cells and CD8 cells. The patients were a few recipients of combined kidney and bone marrow transplants from the ITN036ST trial, and samples were available only from these trial subjects. Healthy control blood was separated into PBMCs by Ficoll density gradient and cryopreserved, and patient PBMCs were collected both before and after transplant. This entry is derived from a study of Tregs in tolerant kidney transplant recipients (dated 2019 in TCRdb). Regarding the complete study: The study applied TCRbeta sequencing to find donor-specific regulatory T cells before combined kidney and bone marrow transplantation and then followed those same cells after transplant.

Overall study results and their limits: Donor-specific Treg expansion was found to exceed global Treg expansion in tolerant patients, suggesting antigen-driven rather than nonspecific expansion. Biological reproducibility was not directly addressed, though technical replication error appeared minimal. Because the PCR primers were changed over time for some patients, nucleotide-level comparison could not be performed across the samples from those patients. The study was constrained by small patient numbers, and validation of the findings is required in larger populations and under other immunosuppression protocols. Expanding Tregs with activated donor B cells appeared to identify the most biologically relevant and donor-specific TCRbeta repertoire.

The clonotype originates from a human patient who received a combined kidney and bone marrow transplant. Some T cells may be donor cells from the graft after a transplant. The chain is assembled from TRBV4-2 and TRBJ2-7, and the D gene may be TRBD2, 6 bases matching. The sample consisted of CD8+ T cells from blood (PBMCs), taken 24 months after the transplant. The CDR3: CASSLKGTLYHHEQYF. Here is the DNA: TGTGCCAGCAGCCTCAAAGGGACTTTATACCACCACGAGCAGTACTTC.